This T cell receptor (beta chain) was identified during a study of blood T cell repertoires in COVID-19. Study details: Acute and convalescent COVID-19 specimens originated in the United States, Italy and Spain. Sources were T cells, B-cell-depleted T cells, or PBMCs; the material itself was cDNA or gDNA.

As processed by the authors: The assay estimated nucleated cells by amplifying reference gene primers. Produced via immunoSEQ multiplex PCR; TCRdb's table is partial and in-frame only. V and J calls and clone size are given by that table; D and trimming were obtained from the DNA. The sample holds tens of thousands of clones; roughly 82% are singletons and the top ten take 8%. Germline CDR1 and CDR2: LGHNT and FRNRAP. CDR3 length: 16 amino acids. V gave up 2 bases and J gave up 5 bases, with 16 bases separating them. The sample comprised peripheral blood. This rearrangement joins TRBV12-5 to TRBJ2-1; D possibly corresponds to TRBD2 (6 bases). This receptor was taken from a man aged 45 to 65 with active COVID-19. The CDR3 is CASGLSLGLYDNEQFF. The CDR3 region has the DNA TGTGCTAGTGGTTTGTCACTGGGACTCTACGACAATGAGCAGTTCTTC.